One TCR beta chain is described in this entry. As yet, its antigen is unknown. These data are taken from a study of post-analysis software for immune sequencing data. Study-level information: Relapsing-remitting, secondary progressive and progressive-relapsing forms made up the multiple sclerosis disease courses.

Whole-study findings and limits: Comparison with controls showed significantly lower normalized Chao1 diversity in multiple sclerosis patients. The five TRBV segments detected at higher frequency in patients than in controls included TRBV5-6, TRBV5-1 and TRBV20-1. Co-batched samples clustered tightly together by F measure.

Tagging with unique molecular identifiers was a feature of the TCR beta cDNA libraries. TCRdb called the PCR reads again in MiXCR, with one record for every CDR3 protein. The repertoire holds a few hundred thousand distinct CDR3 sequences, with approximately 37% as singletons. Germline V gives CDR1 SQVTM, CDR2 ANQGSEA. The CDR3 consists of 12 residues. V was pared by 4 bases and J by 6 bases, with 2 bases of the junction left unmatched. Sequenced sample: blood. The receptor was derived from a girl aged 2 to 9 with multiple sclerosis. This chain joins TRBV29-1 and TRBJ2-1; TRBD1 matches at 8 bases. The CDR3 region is CSVARGLNEQFF. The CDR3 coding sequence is TGCAGCGTTGCCAGGGGGCTCAATGAGCAGTTCTTC.